This T cell receptor beta chain was found in a study of OX40 agonist ivuxolimab in advanced cancers. Overall study context: 30% to 40% of patients had received prior checkpoint inhibitor therapy.

CDR1 is KGHSH and CDR2 is LQKENI in the germline V gene. V shed 3 bases and J shed 0 bases, with 14 bases lying between them. CDR3 length equals 16 residues. Produced via immunoSEQ multiplex PCR; TCRdb's table is partial and in-frame only. The sample records approximately 90,000 clones, approximately 92% being singletons. The TCR comes from an adult with an advanced solid tumor such as melanoma, head and neck, liver or kidney cancer. The chain is built from TRBV18 and TRBJ1-2, with a possible D match to TRBD1 (6 bases). Here the sequenced sample was CD4+ or CD8+ T cells sorted from blood, taken in a trial of the OX40 agonist ivuxolimab. Here the CDR3 reads CASSPTGPVANYGYTF. CDR3 DNA: TGTGCCAGCTCACCTACAGGGCCTGTAGCTAACTATGGCTACACCTTC. Filled out from reference TRBV18 and TRBJ1-2, the complete variable domain reads NAGVMQNPRHLVRRRGQEARLRCSPMKGHSHVYWYRQLPEEGLKFMVYLQKENIIDESGMPKERFSAEFPKEGPSILRIQQVVRGDSAAYFCASSPTGPVANYGYTFGSGTRLTVV.